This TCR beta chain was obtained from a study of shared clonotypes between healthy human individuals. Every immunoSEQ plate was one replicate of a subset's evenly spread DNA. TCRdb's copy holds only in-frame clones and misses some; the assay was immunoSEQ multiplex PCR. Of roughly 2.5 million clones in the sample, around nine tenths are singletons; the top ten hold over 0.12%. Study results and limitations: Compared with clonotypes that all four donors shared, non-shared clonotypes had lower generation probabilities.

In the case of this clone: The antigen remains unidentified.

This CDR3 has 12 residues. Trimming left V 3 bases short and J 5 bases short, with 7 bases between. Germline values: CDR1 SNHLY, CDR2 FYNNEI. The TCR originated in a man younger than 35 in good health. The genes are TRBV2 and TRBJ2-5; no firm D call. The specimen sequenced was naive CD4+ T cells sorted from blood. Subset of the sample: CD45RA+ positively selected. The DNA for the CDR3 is TGTGCCAGCAGTGACCCGGTGGAGACCCAGTACTTC. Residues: CASSDPVETQYF.